This TCR beta chain was captured by sequencing in a study of T-cell reconstitution after alpha-beta-depleted transplantation in children. In the case of this clonotype: No antigen is known for it.

The CDR3 runs 14 residues. Trimming took 3 bases from V and 7 from J, leaving 18 bases between them. CDR1 and CDR2 from the germline V gene are DFQATT and SNEGSKA (reference sequence). TCRbeta library preparation incorporated unique molecular identifiers. TCRdb analysed the PCR reads with MiXCR anew, one entry per CDR3 protein. The sample has fewer than 750,000 distinct CDR3 sequences, about 21% seen once. Study outcomes and limitations: T cells produced anew were the main source of T-cell counts and diversity one year after transplant. TCRbeta diversity was high at day 60 in some patients (a result of surviving recipient T cells and thymic progenitors). Two months or so post-transplant, alpha-beta T cells reportedly derived from several hundred expanded graft clones.

Sample: PBMCs, mostly from graft donor cells, taken 360 days after TCRalphabeta/CD19-depleted stem cell transplant. The rearrangement uses TRBV20-1 and TRBJ2-5; D unclear. The TCR sequence derives from a boy in the first two years of life who had a stem cell transplant for acute myeloid leukemia, so the T cells may come from the graft donor. Written as DNA, the CDR3 is TGCAGTGCTAGTCGGACGGACCCCCCAAGGACCCAGTACTTC. The encoded protein is CSASRTDPPRTQYF.